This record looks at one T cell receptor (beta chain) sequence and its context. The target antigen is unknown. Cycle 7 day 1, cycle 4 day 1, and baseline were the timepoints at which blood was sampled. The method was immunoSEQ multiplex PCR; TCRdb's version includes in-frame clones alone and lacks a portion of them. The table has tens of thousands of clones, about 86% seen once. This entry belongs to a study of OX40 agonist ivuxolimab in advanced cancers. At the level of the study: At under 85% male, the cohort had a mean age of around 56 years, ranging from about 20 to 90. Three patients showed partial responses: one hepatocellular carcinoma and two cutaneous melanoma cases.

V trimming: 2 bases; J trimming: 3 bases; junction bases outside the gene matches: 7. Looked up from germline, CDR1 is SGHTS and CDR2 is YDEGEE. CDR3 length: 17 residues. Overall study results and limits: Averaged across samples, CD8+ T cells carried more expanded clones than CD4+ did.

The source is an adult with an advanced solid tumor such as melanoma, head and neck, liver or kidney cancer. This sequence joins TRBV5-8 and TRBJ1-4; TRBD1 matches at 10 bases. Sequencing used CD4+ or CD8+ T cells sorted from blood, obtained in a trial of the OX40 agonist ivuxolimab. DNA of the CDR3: TGTGCCAGCAGCTTTGGGACAGGGGATGGAGCTAATGAAAAACTGTTTTTT. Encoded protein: CASSFGTGDGANEKLFF. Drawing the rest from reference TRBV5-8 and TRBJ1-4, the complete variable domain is EAGVTQSPTHLIKTRGQQATLRCSPISGHTSVYWYQQALGLGLQFLLWYDEGEERNRGNFPPRFSGRQFPNYSSELNVNALELEDSALYLCASSFGTGDGANEKLFFGSGTQLSVL.